The rows below give T cell receptor beta chains drawn from one sample of a study of beta chain features in type 1 diabetes. Profiled with immunoSEQ multiplex PCR; TCRdb holds only in-frame clones, not every one. The table has 330,000 or so clones, roughly 12% seen once. The sample comprised naive CD4+ T cells from blood. These receptors were collected from a woman under 30 with type 1 diabetes. Both conserved end residues are part of each CDR3. A D gene is named only where the DNA matches it firmly. Some rows mark clone size as missing; the rest say once, few, many or name a class of expanded clone.

v_call	clone_size	j_call	d_call	cdr3_aa	cdr3_nt
TRBV18	-	TRBJ2-6	TRBD1	CASSPVGQGQSGANVLTF	TGTGCCAGCTCACCGGTGGGACAGGGCCAGTCTGGGGCCAACGTCCTGACTTTC
TRBV28	few	TRBJ1-1	TRBD1	CASSLPVGQGQRTEAFF	TGTGCCAGCAGTCTCCCGGTAGGACAGGGGCAGAGGACTGAAGCTTTCTTT
TRBV29-1	few	TRBJ2-5	TRBD2	CSVAGTSGGETQYF	TGCAGCGTGGCCGGGACTAGCGGGGGCGAGACCCAGTACTTC
TRBV15	-	TRBJ1-2	-	CATSRGGGPYGYTF	TGTGCCACCAGCAGAGGCGGCGGGCCCTATGGCTACACCTTC
TRBV4-3	-	TRBJ2-3	TRBD2	CASSPRHFTSVRTDTQYF	TGCGCCAGCAGCCCCCGACATTTCACTAGCGTCCGCACAGATACGCAGTATTTT
TRBV19	-	TRBJ1-5	-	CASSPLGGQSNQPQHF	TGTGCCAGTAGTCCACTAGGCGGACAGTCCAATCAGCCCCAGCATTTT
TRBV4-1	-	TRBJ2-7	-	CASSQTPRDEQYF	TGCGCCAGCAGCCAAACCCCGAGGGACGAGCAGTACTTC
TRBV5-4	-	TRBJ2-1	TRBD2	CASSSLAGVNEQFF	TGTGCCAGCAGCTCCTTAGCGGGAGTAAATGAGCAGTTCTTC
TRBV6-5	-	TRBJ2-5	-	CASSQRQQETQYF	TGTGCCAGCAGTCAACGACAGCAAGAGACCCAGTACTTC
TRBV11-2	few	TRBJ1-1	-	CASSLDLEGTAFF	TGTGCCAGCAGCTTAGATCTTGAGGGAACGGCTTTCTTT
TRBV25-1	-	TRBJ2-3	-	CASKGRGSTDTQYF	TGTGCCAGCAAGGGGCGGGGCTCGACAGATACGCAGTATTTT
TRBV28	-	TRBJ2-5	-	CASSPDRGWETQYF	TGTGCCAGCAGTCCCGACCGGGGATGGGAGACCCAGTACTTC
TRBV7-9	few	TRBJ1-1	TRBD1	CASSLGTGTAFF	TGTGCCAGCAGCTTGGGGACAGGGACAGCTTTCTTT
TRBV2	-	TRBJ2-1	-	CASSGGDNEQFF	TGTGCCAGCAGTGGTGGAGACAATGAGCAGTTCTTC
TRBV4-3	-	TRBJ1-6	-	CASSSRAGVSPLHF	TGCGCCAGCAGCTCGCGGGCAGGGGTGTCACCCCTCCACTTT
TRBV7-9	few	TRBJ2-3	-	CASSPPGTRSTDTQYF	TGTGCCAGCAGCCCACCGGGGACACGGAGCACAGATACGCAGTATTTT
TRBV7-2	-	TRBJ2-1	TRBD2	CASSLDPSGNEQFF	TGTGCCAGCAGCTTAGATCCTAGCGGAAATGAGCAGTTCTTC
TRBV25-1	-	TRBJ2-7	TRBD2	CASSESGGYGEQYF	TGTGCCAGCAGTGAATCGGGGGGGTACGGCGAGCAGTACTTC
TRBV2	few	TRBJ2-7	-	CASNPSTTYEQYF	TGTGCCAGCAACCCATCCACAACCTACGAGCAGTACTTC
TRBV7-2	-	TRBJ2-7	TRBD2	CASSLGAILAGRSYEQYF	TGTGCCAGCAGCTTAGGGGCCATACTAGCGGGCCGCTCCTACGAGCAGTACTTC
TRBV30	-	TRBJ2-7	-	CAWSVGYEQYF	TGTGCCTGGAGTGTCGGCTACGAGCAGTACTTC
TRBV11-3	-	TRBJ2-3	TRBD2	CASSRRLAGEDTQYF	TGTGCCAGCAGCCGACGACTAGCGGGGGAAGATACGCAGTATTTT
TRBV4-2	few	TRBJ1-1	-	CASSQEPRVLNTEAFF	TGTGCCAGCAGCCAAGAACCCAGGGTGTTGAACACTGAAGCTTTCTTT
TRBV19	few	TRBJ2-7	-	CASSIVVAPTYEQYF	TGTGCCAGTAGTATAGTCGTAGCGCCGACCTACGAGCAGTACTTC
TRBV4-1	-	TRBJ1-4	TRBD1	CASSQAGTGVEKLFF	TGCGCCAGCAGCCAGGCCGGGACAGGGGTTGAAAAACTGTTTTTT
TRBV11-2	few	TRBJ2-1	TRBD1	CASSRKTGLVYNEQFF	TGTGCCAGCAGCCGAAAGACAGGGTTAGTGTACAATGAGCAGTTCTTC
TRBV30	few	TRBJ1-5	TRBD1	CAWSVGQAPRPQHF	TGTGCCTGGAGTGTGGGACAGGCGCCTCGACCCCAGCATTTT
TRBV9	few	TRBJ1-6	TRBD1	CASSETGGGNSPLHF	TGTGCCAGCAGCGAAACAGGGGGCGGGAATTCACCCCTCCACTTT
TRBV27	-	TRBJ1-6	-	CASSLVSSYNSPLHF	TGTGCCAGCAGTCTGGTGAGCTCCTATAATTCACCCCTCCACTTT
TRBV7-3	-	TRBJ2-3	TRBD2	CASSLSPALAGTQYF	TGTGCCAGCAGCTTAAGCCCGGCCCTAGCGGGAACGCAGTATTTT
TRBV5-1	-	TRBJ2-6	-	CASSLRGSLSGANVLTF	TGCGCCAGCAGCTTGAGGGGGAGTCTCTCTGGGGCCAACGTCCTGACTTTC
TRBV27	-	TRBJ2-4	TRBD1	CASSLGRGPKNIQYF	TGTGCCAGCAGTTTAGGCAGGGGGCCCAAAAACATTCAGTACTTC
TRBV29-1	few	TRBJ2-3	TRBD2	CSVVVAGGTQYF	TGCAGCGTTGTAGTCGCGGGAGGTACGCAGTATTTT
TRBV25-1	few	TRBJ2-2	TRBD1	CASSVAGTGGSGELFF	TGTGCCAGCAGTGTCGCCGGGACAGGAGGTTCCGGGGAGCTGTTTTTT
TRBV28	few	TRBJ2-2	TRBD1	CASRPGTVGGELFF	TGTGCCAGCAGGCCCGGGACAGTCGGCGGGGAGCTGTTTTTT
TRBV5-4	few	TRBJ2-1	TRBD2	CASSQRSGKGHNEQFF	TGTGCCAGCAGCCAACGGAGCGGGAAGGGGCACAATGAGCAGTTCTTC
TRBV4-3	few	TRBJ2-1	-	CASRGRNEQFF	TGCGCCAGCAGGGGCCGGAATGAGCAGTTCTTC
TRBV27	-	TRBJ2-5	TRBD1	CASSPTTGYAATQYF	TGTGCCAGCAGTCCCACGACAGGGTACGCAGCGACCCAGTACTTC
TRBV28	-	TRBJ2-5	TRBD2	CASRPKPGLAETQYF	TGTGCCAGCAGACCGAAACCGGGACTAGCGGAGACCCAGTACTTC
TRBV9	few	TRBJ1-1	TRBD1	CASSVGAGGLNTEAFF	TGTGCCAGCAGCGTAGGGGCAGGGGGGCTGAACACTGAAGCTTTCTTT
TRBV7-2	-	TRBJ2-1	-	CASSLGDLYNEQFF	TGTGCCAGCAGCTTAGGGGACTTATACAATGAGCAGTTCTTC
TRBV28	-	TRBJ1-2	-	CASSPQSSYGYTF	TGTGCCAGCAGTCCCCAAAGTAGCTATGGCTACACCTTC
TRBV2	-	TRBJ2-5	TRBD1	CASREGAGTGMTQYF	TGTGCCAGCAGGGAGGGCGCCGGGACAGGGATGACCCAGTACTTC
TRBV4-1	few	TRBJ2-1	-	CASSQVEGGDEQFF	TGCGCCAGCAGCCAAGTAGAGGGGGGGGATGAGCAGTTCTTC
TRBV7-2	few	TRBJ1-2	-	CASSSRGNGYTF	TGTGCCAGCAGCTCAAGGGGGAATGGCTACACCTTC
TRBV5-1	-	TRBJ1-4	-	CASSEGQTEKLFF	TGCGCCAGCAGCGAAGGACAGACTGAAAAACTGTTTTTT
TRBV11-2	few	TRBJ2-7	-	CASSLVGKGSYEQYF	TGTGCCAGCAGCTTAGTCGGGAAAGGTTCATACGAGCAGTACTTC
TRBV30	few	TRBJ2-3	-	CAWSTAEAQYF	TGTGCCTGGTCCACCGCGGAGGCGCAGTATTTT
TRBV7-9	few	TRBJ2-7	-	CASMAAYEQYF	TGTGCCAGCATGGCAGCGTACGAGCAGTACTTC
TRBV2	-	TRBJ2-4	-	CASSSKNIQYF	TGTGCCAGCAGTTCGAAAAACATTCAGTACTTC
TRBV7-9	-	TRBJ2-7	TRBD1	CASTPGTGGFGEQYF	TGTGCCAGCACACCCGGGACAGGGGGCTTCGGGGAGCAGTACTTC
TRBV19	-	TRBJ2-7	-	CASSPEWGVPYEQYF	TGTGCCAGTAGTCCCGAATGGGGGGTCCCCTACGAGCAGTACTTC
TRBV6-6	few	TRBJ1-3	TRBD1	CASSSGQGADTIYF	TGTGCCAGCAGTAGCGGACAGGGTGCAGACACCATATATTTT
TRBV27	few	TRBJ2-7	TRBD1	CASSLYGTDYEQYF	TGTGCCAGCAGTTTGTACGGGACAGACTACGAGCAGTACTTC
TRBV30	-	TRBJ1-5	-	CAWSVLPNQPQHF	TGTGCCTGGAGTGTACTACCCAATCAGCCCCAGCATTTT